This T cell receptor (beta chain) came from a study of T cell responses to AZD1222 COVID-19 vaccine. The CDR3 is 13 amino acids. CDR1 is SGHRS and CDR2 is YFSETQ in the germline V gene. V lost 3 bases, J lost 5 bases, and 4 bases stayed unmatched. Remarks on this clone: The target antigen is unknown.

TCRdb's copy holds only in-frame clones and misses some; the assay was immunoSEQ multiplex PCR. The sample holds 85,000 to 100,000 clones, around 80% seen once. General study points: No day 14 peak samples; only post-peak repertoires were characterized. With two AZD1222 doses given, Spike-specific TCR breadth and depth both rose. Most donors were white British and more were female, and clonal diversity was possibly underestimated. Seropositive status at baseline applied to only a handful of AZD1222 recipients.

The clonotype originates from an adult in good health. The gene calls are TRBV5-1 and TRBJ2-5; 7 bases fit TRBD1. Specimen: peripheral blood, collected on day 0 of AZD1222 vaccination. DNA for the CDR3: TGCGCCAGCAGCTCAACAGGGGTTGAGACCCAGTACTTC. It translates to CASSSTGVETQYF. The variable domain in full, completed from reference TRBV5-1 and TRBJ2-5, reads KAGVTQTPRYLIKTRGQQVTLSCSPISGHRSVSWYQQTPGQGLQFLFEYFSETQRNKGNFPGRFSGRQFSNSRSEMNVSTLELGDSALYLCASSSTGVETQYFGPGTRLLVL.